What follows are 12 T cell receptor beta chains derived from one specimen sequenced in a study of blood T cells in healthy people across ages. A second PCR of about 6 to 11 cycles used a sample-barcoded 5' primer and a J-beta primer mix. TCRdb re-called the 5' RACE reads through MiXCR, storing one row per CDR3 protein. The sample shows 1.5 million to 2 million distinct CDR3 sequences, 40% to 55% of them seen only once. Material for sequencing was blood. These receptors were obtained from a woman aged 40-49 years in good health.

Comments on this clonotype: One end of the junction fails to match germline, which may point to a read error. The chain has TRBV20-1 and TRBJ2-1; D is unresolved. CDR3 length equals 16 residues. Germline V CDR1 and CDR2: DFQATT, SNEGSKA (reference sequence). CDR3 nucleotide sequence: TGCAGTGCAAGGTTGCGAACTCGGAGCTCCTACAATGGGCAGTTCTTC. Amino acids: CSARLRTRSSYNGQFF.

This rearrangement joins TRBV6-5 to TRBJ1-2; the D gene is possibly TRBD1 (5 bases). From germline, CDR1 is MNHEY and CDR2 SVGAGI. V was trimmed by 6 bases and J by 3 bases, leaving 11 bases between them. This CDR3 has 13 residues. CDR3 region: CASSGTSDYGYTF. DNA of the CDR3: TGTGCCAGCAGCGGGACCTCCGACTATGGCTACACCTTC.

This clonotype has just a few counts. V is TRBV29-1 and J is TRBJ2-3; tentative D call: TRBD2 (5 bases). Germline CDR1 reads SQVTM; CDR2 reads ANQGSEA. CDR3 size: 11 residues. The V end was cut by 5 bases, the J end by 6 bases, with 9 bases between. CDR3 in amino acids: CSVSGSDTQYF. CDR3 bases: TGCAGCGTTTCGGGGTCCGATACGCAGTATTTT.

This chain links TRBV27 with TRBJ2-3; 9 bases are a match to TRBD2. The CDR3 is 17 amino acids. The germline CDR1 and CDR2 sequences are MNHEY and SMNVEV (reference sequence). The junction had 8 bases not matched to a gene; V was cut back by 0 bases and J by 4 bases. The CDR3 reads CASSLSIGGGAADTQYF. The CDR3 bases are TGTGCCAGCAGTTTATCGATCGGCGGGGGGGCCGCAGATACGCAGTATTTT.

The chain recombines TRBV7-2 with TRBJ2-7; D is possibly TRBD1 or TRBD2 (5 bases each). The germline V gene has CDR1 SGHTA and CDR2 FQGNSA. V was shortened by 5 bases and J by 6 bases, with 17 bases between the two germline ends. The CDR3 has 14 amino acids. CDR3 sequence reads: CASSMGTVPSEQYF. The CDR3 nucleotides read TGTGCCAGCAGCATGGGGACGGTCCCTTCCGAGCAGTACTTC.

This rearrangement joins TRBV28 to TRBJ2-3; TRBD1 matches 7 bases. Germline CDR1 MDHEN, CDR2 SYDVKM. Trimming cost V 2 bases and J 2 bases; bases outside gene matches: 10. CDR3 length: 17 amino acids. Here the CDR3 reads CASSLGLTGAYTDTQYF. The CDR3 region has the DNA TGTGCCAGCAGTTTAGGGTTAACAGGGGCCTACACAGATACGCAGTATTTT.

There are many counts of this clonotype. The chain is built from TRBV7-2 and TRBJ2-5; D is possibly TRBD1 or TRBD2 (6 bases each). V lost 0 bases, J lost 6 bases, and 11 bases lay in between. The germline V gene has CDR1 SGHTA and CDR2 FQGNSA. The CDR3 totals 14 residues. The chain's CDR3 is CASSLAGGGKTQYF. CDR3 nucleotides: TGTGCCAGCAGCTTAGCGGGGGGCGGGAAGACCCAGTACTTC.

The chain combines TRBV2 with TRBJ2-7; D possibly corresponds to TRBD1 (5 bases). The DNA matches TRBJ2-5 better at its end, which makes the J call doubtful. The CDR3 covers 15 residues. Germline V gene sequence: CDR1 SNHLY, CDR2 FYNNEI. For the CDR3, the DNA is TGTGCCAGCAAGATGGGGCAGGGTATTGGGCAGACCCAGTACTTC. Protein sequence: CASKMGQGIGQTQYF.

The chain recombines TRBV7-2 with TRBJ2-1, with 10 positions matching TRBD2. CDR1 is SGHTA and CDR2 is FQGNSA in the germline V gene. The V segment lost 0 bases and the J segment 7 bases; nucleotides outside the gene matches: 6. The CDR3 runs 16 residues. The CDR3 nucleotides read TGTGCCAGCAGCTTAGCTATAGCGGGGGGCGAGAATGAGCAGTTCTTC. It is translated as CASSLAIAGGENEQFF. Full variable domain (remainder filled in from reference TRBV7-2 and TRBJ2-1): GAGVSQSPSNKVTEKGKDVELRCDPISGHTALYWYRQSLGQGLEFLIYFQGNSAPDKSGLPSDRFSAERTGGSVSTLTIQRTQQEDSAVYLCASSLAIAGGENEQFFGPGTRLTVL.

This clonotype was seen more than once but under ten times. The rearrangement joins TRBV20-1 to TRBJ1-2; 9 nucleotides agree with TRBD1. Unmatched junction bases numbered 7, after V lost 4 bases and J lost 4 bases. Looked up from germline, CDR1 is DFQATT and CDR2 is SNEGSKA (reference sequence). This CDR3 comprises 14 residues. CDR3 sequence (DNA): TGCAGTGCTACAGCTAGGGGACAGGGCTATGGCTACACCTTC. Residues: CSATARGQGYGYTF.

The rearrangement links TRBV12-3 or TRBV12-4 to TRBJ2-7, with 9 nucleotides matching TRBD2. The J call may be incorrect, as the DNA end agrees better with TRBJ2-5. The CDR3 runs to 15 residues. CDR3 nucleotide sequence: TGTGCCAGTCACACACGAGCGGGGGGAACAGAGACCCAGTACTTC. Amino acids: CASHTRAGGTETQYF.

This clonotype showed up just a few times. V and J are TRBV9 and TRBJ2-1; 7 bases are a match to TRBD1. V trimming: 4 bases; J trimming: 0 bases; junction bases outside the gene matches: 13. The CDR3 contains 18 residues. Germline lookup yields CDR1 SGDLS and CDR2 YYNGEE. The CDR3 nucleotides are TGTGCCAGCAGCCACCCCGACTGGACAGGTAGCTCCTACAATGAGCAGTTCTTC. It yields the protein CASSHPDWTGSSYNEQFF. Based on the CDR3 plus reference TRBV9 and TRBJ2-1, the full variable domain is DSGVTQTPKHLITATGQRVTLRCSPRSGDLSVYWYQQSLDQGLQFLIQYYNGEERAKGNILERFSAQQFPDLHSELNLSSLELGDSALYFCASSHPDWTGSSYNEQFFGPGTRLTVL.